This is a list of T cell receptor beta chains from one sample in a study of blood T cell repertoires in COVID-19. Sequencing was performed with immunoSEQ multiplex PCR; in TCRdb, only in-frame clones are kept and a portion is missing. The sample lists roughly 200,000 clones, 80% occurring once. Specimen: peripheral blood. The origin of the receptors is a man in his fifties or sixties with acute or convalescent COVID-19. Both conserved end residues are part of each CDR3. The order of the fields is V gene, D gene, clone size, J gene, CDR3 protein, CDR3 DNA. The D gene is left open where the match is weak. Clone size appears in some rows only: once, few, many, or a class for an expanded clone.

V gene: TRBV18; D gene: .; clone size: .; J gene: TRBJ1-5; CDR3 protein: CASSGGRMGNQPQHF; CDR3 DNA: TGTGCCAGCTCCGGGGGAAGGATGGGCAATCAGCCCCAGCATTTT
V gene: TRBV2; D gene: .; clone size: .; J gene: TRBJ2-7; CDR3 protein: CASSPTPTYEQYF; CDR3 DNA: TGTGCCAGCAGTCCCACACCGACATACGAGCAGTACTTC
V gene: TRBV5-4; D gene: TRBD2; clone size: .; J gene: TRBJ2-3; CDR3 protein: CASSSGGSSGRAHTQYF; CDR3 DNA: TGTGCCAGCAGCTCGGGGGGATCTAGCGGGAGGGCCCATACGCAGTATTTT
V gene: TRBV23-1; D gene: TRBD1; clone size: once; J gene: TRBJ1-6; CDR3 protein: CASSQWSTGTATPSSHF; CDR3 DNA: TGCGCCAGCAGTCAATGGTCTACAGGGACAGCCACCCCTTCGAGCCACTTT
V gene: TRBV6-2/TRBV6-3; D gene: TRBD2; clone size: .; J gene: TRBJ2-1; CDR3 protein: CASSGGLAVINEQFF; CDR3 DNA: TGTGCCAGCAGTGGAGGACTAGCGGTGATCAATGAGCAGTTCTTC
V gene: TRBV24-1; D gene: TRBD1; clone size: .; J gene: TRBJ1-2; CDR3 protein: CATSDLGTGYGGYTF; CDR3 DNA: TGTGCCACCAGTGATTTGGGGACAGGGTATGGAGGCTACACCTTC
V gene: TRBV6-5; D gene: .; clone size: .; J gene: TRBJ1-1; CDR3 protein: CASSYSPRNTEAFF; CDR3 DNA: TGTGCCAGCAGTTACTCCCCCAGGAACACTGAAGCTTTCTTT
V gene: TRBV4-2; D gene: .; clone size: once; J gene: TRBJ1-2; CDR3 protein: CASSQVLAEGSNYGYTF; CDR3 DNA: TGTGCCAGCAGCCAAGTCCTCGCGGAGGGATCTAACTATGGCTACACCTTC
V gene: TRBV2; D gene: TRBD2; clone size: .; J gene: TRBJ2-3; CDR3 protein: CASSRSGGATDTQYF; CDR3 DNA: TGTGCCAGTTCCCGAAGCGGGGGGGCCACAGATACGCAGTATTTT
V gene: TRBV25-1; D gene: .; clone size: .; J gene: TRBJ1-6; CDR3 protein: CASSELRNSPLHF; CDR3 DNA: TGTGCCAGCAGTGAATTGAGGAATTCACCCCTCCACTTT
V gene: TRBV2; D gene: TRBD2; clone size: .; J gene: TRBJ2-7; CDR3 protein: CASSEARGDSYEQYF; CDR3 DNA: TGTGCCAGCAGTGAAGCGCGGGGGGACTCCTACGAGCAGTACTTC
V gene: TRBV7-2; D gene: TRBD1; clone size: .; J gene: TRBJ2-5; CDR3 protein: CASSLNRGREETQYF; CDR3 DNA: TGTGCCAGCAGCTTAAACAGGGGGCGGGAAGAGACCCAGTACTTC
V gene: TRBV24-1; D gene: TRBD2; clone size: few; J gene: TRBJ2-7; CDR3 protein: CATSEASGSREQYF; CDR3 DNA: TGTGCCACCAGTGAGGCTAGCGGGAGTCGCGAGCAGTACTTC
V gene: TRBV7-3; D gene: TRBD1; clone size: .; J gene: TRBJ1-3; CDR3 protein: CASSLEGASPGNTIYF; CDR3 DNA: TGTGCCAGCAGCTTAGAGGGGGCATCCCCTGGAAACACCATATATTTT
V gene: TRBV7-2; D gene: .; clone size: .; J gene: TRBJ2-5; CDR3 protein: CASSWQDQETQYF; CDR3 DNA: TGTGCCAGCAGCTGGCAGGACCAAGAGACCCAGTACTTC